A single sample is the source of the 10 T cell receptor beta chains below, sequenced in a study of shared clonotypes between healthy human individuals. CD45RO-negative, CCR7-selected cells formed the naive CD8 fraction, which excluded terminally differentiated effector memory CD45RA+ cells. Data came from immunoSEQ multiplex PCR; TCRdb stores just in-frame clones and leaves some out. Of about 2.1 million clones in the sample, around 95% were seen once. The sequencing input was naive CD8+ T cells from PBMCs. The source of these receptors is a man aged 18 to 29 in good health. Some clones in this sample may be carry-over from other donors' samples.

The J gene is TRBJ1-1, the V gene TRBV28; 9 bases are a match to TRBD1. CDR3 length equals 17 residues. V shed 1 base, J shed 0 bases, and the junction held 6 bases outside the gene matches. Looked up from germline, CDR1 is MDHEN and CDR2 is SYDVKM. Here the CDR3 reads CASSLLGWTGVNTEAFF. CDR3 DNA: TGTGCCAGCAGTTTATTGGGTTGGACAGGGGTGAACACTGAAGCTTTCTTT.

The sample holds one count of this clone. V gene TRBV10-1 combines with J gene TRBJ2-1; D gene ambiguous. Germline-derived CDR1 and CDR2 are WNHNN and SYGVQD (reference sequence). V shed 2 bases and J shed 6 bases, with 11 bases lying between them. The length of the CDR3 is 14 residues. The CDR3 sequence: CASSERVGGNEQFF. In nucleotides, the CDR3 is TGCGCCAGCAGTGAGAGGGTGGGTGGCAATGAGCAGTTCTTC.

V gene TRBV19 combines with J gene TRBJ2-7, with 8 positions matching TRBD1. The CDR3 covers 15 residues. CDR1 is LNHDA, CDR2 SQIVND, per germline (reference sequence). J gave up 3 bases and V 4 bases, and 8 bases lay outside the gene matches. This CDR3 is CASSSGQGVFYEQYF. DNA of the CDR3: TGTGCCAGTAGTAGCGGACAGGGAGTTTTCTACGAGCAGTACTTC.

This sequence joins TRBV5-1 and TRBJ2-3; the match to TRBD2 covers 9 bases. The CDR3 has 16 residues. Germline lookup yields CDR1 SGHRS and CDR2 YFSETQ. The V gene end was trimmed by 3 bases and the J gene end by 0 bases; junction bases not matched to a gene: 5. CDR3 in amino acids: CASSSRLAESTDTQYF. DNA for the CDR3: TGCGCCAGCAGCTCGAGACTAGCGGAAAGCACAGATACGCAGTATTTT.

V gene TRBV9 combines with J gene TRBJ1-2; 9 bases are shared with TRBD1. Unmatched junction bases numbered 17, after V lost 5 bases and J lost 3 bases. CDR3 length: 18 residues. Germline values: CDR1 SGDLS, CDR2 YYNGEE. CDR3 protein: CASSPSLDRGGGDYGYTF. The CDR3 region has the DNA TGTGCCAGCAGTCCCTCCCTGGACAGGGGTGGGGGGGACTATGGCTACACCTTC.

V is TRBV6-1 and J is TRBJ2-7, with a tentative D call TRBD1 (5 bases). Trimming removed 1 base from V and 2 bases from J, with 12 bases in between. CDR3 length: 15 residues. The germline CDR1 and CDR2 sequences are MNHNS and SASEGT. DNA of the CDR3: TGTGCCAGCAGTGAAGGGAACAGGCTTACCTACGAGCAGTACTTC. It codes for CASSEGNRLTYEQYF.

The V call is TRBV6-5, the J call TRBJ1-2; a weak D match, TRBD1 (6 bases). The CDR3 has 15 residues. The V and J ends lost 2 bases and 8 bases respectively, with 18 bases between them. Germline loops: CDR1 MNHEY, CDR2 SVGAGI. This CDR3 is CASSYGEGVMAGYTF. The CDR3 DNA reads as TGTGCCAGCAGTTACGGGGAGGGGGTCATGGCGGGCTACACCTTC.

This chain joins TRBV19 and TRBJ2-5, with TRBD1 identical over 8 bases. Trimming took 6 bases from V and 3 from J; bases not matched to a gene: 6. This CDR3 comprises 14 residues. The V gene's germline CDR1 is LNHDA and CDR2 SQIVND (reference sequence). This CDR3 is CASRPTGVKETQYF. The CDR3 region has the DNA TGTGCCAGTAGACCGACAGGGGTCAAAGAGACCCAGTACTTC.

The V gene is TRBV28, the J gene TRBJ1-2; TRBD1 might be the D (6 bases). The V gene's germline CDR1 is MDHEN and CDR2 SYDVKM. The V end lost 7 bases, the J end lost 6 bases, and 18 bases lay between the germline ends. The CDR3 consists of 14 residues. CDR3 region: CASITALQGNGYTF. The CDR3 DNA sequence: TGTGCCAGCATTACCGCCTTACAGGGAAATGGCTACACCTTC.

With regard to this clone: This sample includes further DNA sequences coding for the same CDR3. This sequence joins TRBV19 and TRBJ2-3; 7 positions agree with TRBD1. V lost 3 bases and J lost 0; bases outside the gene matches: 3. Germline values: CDR1 LNHDA, CDR2 SQIVND (reference sequence). The CDR3 length is 15 residues. This CDR3 is CASSMRDSSTDTQYF. The CDR3 DNA reads as TGTGCCAGTAGTATGAGGGACAGTAGCACAGATACGCAGTATTTT.